The present T cell receptor (beta chain) was sequenced within a study of CD8 T cells in ankylosing spondylitis (dated by TCRdb to 2016 to 2017). With respect to the entire study: The study set out to find disease-linked TCR variants by profiling T cell receptor beta repertoires in ankylosing spondylitis patients and healthy donors. The full study cohort was made up of roughly 25 ankylosing spondylitis patients and about a hundred healthy donors. Peripheral blood was sampled, and synovial fluid was also collected from ankylosing spondylitis patients.

In its sample, this clonotype was seen many times. What antigen it recognizes has not been identified. Per-base quality was not reported, and no clone a single base away is much larger than it. The CDR3 measures 16 amino acids from cysteine to phenylalanine. Kept here is only the CDR3 DNA, which spans 48 bases and is read in frame from base 1. Trimming takes 1 base from V and 3 bases from J, and the germline ends sit 10 bases apart. CDR1 and CDR2 were assigned from the germline V gene as SGHTA and FQGNSA. The data were produced on an Illumina HiSeq 2500. TCR beta libraries were prepared by quantitative 5'-RACE with molecular barcodes. As for the original processing: Disease-linked TCR variants were identified with a new computational method built on a probabilistic model of VDJ rearrangement. The public reads were quality trimmed at Q25 with fastp and then assembled into clones with MiXCR by TCRdb, keeping productive beta chains. Records with the same CDR3 protein are collapsed into one entry carrying the most frequent genes and DNA. TCRdb, rather than the study authors, made the V and J calls. The sample table holds about 240,000 distinct CDR3 sequences, of which over 9.5% were seen once. 2% to 3% of the sample rests with the top ten.

The full study reports these points: Significant enrichment of the disease-linked clones was reported in matched synovial fluid samples from ankylosing spondylitis patients. Some motif variants had previously been reported in the synovial fluid and blood of reactive arthritis patients, which suggests shared mechanisms of disease initiation. Blood from ankylosing spondylitis patients appeared to be characterized by a TCR beta motif composed of under 10 highly homologous amino acid variants. The disease-linked clones showed a CD8+ phenotype and occurred at relatively low frequencies in peripheral blood.

The clonotype comes from a male donor with ankylosing spondylitis or in good health (not recorded which). The V and J genes are TRBV7-2 and TRBJ2-6; a weak D assignment points to TRBD1 (6 bases agree). Sequencing was done on a sample of blood, either unsorted or a sorted T cell fraction (not recorded which). CDR3 loop: CASSLESTGGANVLTF. The nucleotide sequence is given as TGTGCCAGCAGCTTAGAGTCGACAGGTGGGGCCAACGTCCTGACTTTC.